This TCR beta chain emerged from a study of blood T cells in healthy people across ages. The germline V gene has CDR1 LGHDT and CDR2 YNNKEL (reference sequence). The CDR3 runs to 16 residues. V gave up 1 base and J gave up 4 bases; unmatched junction bases: 4. As for this clonotype: Its cognate antigen is unknown.

It was with a sample-barcoded 5' primer and a J-beta primer mix that a second PCR of roughly 6 to 12 cycles was run. In TCRdb, the 5' RACE reads were re-called with MiXCR into one record per CDR3 protein. The table has roughly 1.9 million distinct CDR3 sequences, around 42% seen once; the top ten hold under 30%. Study-level points and caveats: Observed TCR beta diversity showed a strong correlation with the percentage of naive T cells as measured by flow cytometry. Donor CMV status, an unknown factor, possibly confounded changes in expanded clonotypes. Naive and antigen-experienced cells were not separated, limiting conclusive comparison.

Approximately 9.6 milliliters of peripheral blood were drawn from each donor into EDTA-treated tubes. This sequence joins TRBV3-1 and TRBJ1-5, with 10 bases fitting TRBD1. This TCR was sampled from a human donor in good health. The sequenced sample consisted of blood. CDR3 DNA sequence: TGTGCCAGCAGCCAAGGACAGGGGGCTGGGAATCAGCCCCAGCATTTT. It specifies CASSQGQGAGNQPQHF. Together with reference TRBV3-1 and TRBJ1-5, the CDR3 gives the full variable domain: DTAVSQTPKYLVTQMGNDKSIKCEQNLGHDTMYWYKQDSKKFLKIMFSYNNKELIINETVPNRFSPKSPDKAHLNLHINSLELGDSAVYFCASSQGQGAGNQPQHFGDGTRLSIL.